These 29 T cell receptor beta chains were sequenced from one sample in a study of naive and memory T cell subsets. The beta constant-region primer was an equimolar mix of two oligonucleotides covering TRBC1 and TRBC2. TCRdb reanalysed the UMI-ligation and nested PCR reads using MiXCR and keeps one entry per CDR3 protein. The table includes some 150,000 distinct CDR3 sequences, over 15% detected once. The sequencing input was naive CD4+ T cells from blood. These receptors came from a human donor in good health.

The V gene is TRBV12-3 or TRBV12-4, the J gene TRBJ2-5; 8 positions match TRBD2. The V and J ends lost 5 bases and 3 bases, in that order; junction bases with no gene match: 8. The CDR3 is 15 amino acids. The CDR3: CASSPGGAGEETQYF. CDR3 nucleotide sequence: TGTGCCAGCAGTCCTGGGGGAGCGGGAGAAGAGACCCAGTACTTC.

This rearrangement joins TRBV23-1 to TRBJ1-5; D is perhaps TRBD1 (5 bases). TRBV23-1 is treated as an ORF (open reading frame) with a function not yet certain. The CDR3 extends over 14 amino acids. Trimming cost V 6 bases and J 3 bases, with 12 bases left between them. The DNA for the CDR3 is TGCGCCAGCAGGAAACGACAGCTCAATCAGCCCCAGCATTTT. Its translation is CASRKRQLNQPQHF.

The V gene is TRBV28, the J gene TRBJ2-5; 8 bases map to TRBD1. The CDR3 extends over 18 amino acids. CDR1 MDHEN and CDR2 SYDVKM come from the germline V gene. V was pared by 6 bases and J by 5 bases, with 20 bases of the junction left unmatched. The CDR3 here is CASSNSLRRDRTGETQYF. CDR3 DNA: TGTGCCAGCAGCAACAGTTTACGCCGGGACAGGACCGGGGAGACCCAGTACTTC.

V is TRBV6-1 and J is TRBJ1-2; D is undetermined. Trimming took off 0 bases at V and 6 bases at J, with 8 bases between the two ends. CDR3 length equals 13 residues. The germline gives CDR1 MNHNS, CDR2 SASEGT. This chain's CDR3 is CASSEANRDGYTF. The CDR3 DNA follows: TGTGCCAGCAGTGAAGCAAACAGAGATGGCTACACCTTC.

The chain carries TRBV7-9 and TRBJ1-1; possibly TRBD1 for D (5 bases). CDR1 is SEHNR and CDR2 is FQNEAQ in the germline V gene (reference sequence). The CDR3 consists of 13 residues. Deletions cut 3 bases from V and 3 bases from J, with 8 bases between. The CDR3 here is CASSFGGDTEAFF. In nucleotides, the CDR3 is TGTGCCAGCAGCTTTGGGGGGGACACTGAAGCTTTCTTT.

The J gene is TRBJ2-1, the V gene TRBV7-2; 9 bases line up with TRBD2. Germline assignment: CDR1 SGHTA and CDR2 FQGNSA. The CDR3 is made up of 15 amino acids. Trimming at V came to 0 bases and at J to 4 bases, leaving 1 base not matched to a gene. CDR3 in DNA: TGTGCCAGCAGCTTAGCCCTAGCGGGGTACAATGAGCAGTTCTTC. Translation gives CASSLALAGYNEQFF. Full variable domain (missing parts from reference TRBV7-2 and TRBJ2-1): GAGVSQSPSNKVTEKGKDVELRCDPISGHTALYWYRQSLGQGLEFLIYFQGNSAPDKSGLPSDRFSAERTGGSVSTLTIQRTQQEDSAVYLCASSLALAGYNEQFFGPGTRLTVL.

This clonotype was counted only a few times. The rearrangement links TRBV20-1 to TRBJ1-1; 9 bases fit TRBD1. Germline lookup yields CDR1 DFQATT and CDR2 SNEGSKA (reference sequence). This CDR3 comprises 14 residues. Trimming took 6 bases from V and 8 from J; bases not matched to a gene: 13. CDR3 DNA: TGCAGTGCCCATACAGGGGGCGCTTCTTTCGAAGCTTTCTTT. It yields the protein CSAHTGGASFEAFF.

This clonotype occurred a few times. This chain connects TRBV12-3 or TRBV12-4 to TRBJ2-7; 12 nucleotides match TRBD2. Unmatched junction bases numbered 6, after V lost 3 bases and J lost 9 bases. The CDR3 has 14 amino acids. The CDR3 here is CASSFETSGSRQYF. DNA of the CDR3: TGTGCCAGCAGTTTCGAGACTAGCGGGAGCCGGCAGTACTTC.

There are a few counts of this clonotype. The chain combines TRBV7-9 with TRBJ2-1; 10 bases map to TRBD1. Germline-derived CDR1 and CDR2 are SEHNR and FQNEAQ (reference sequence). J lost 9 bases, V lost 5 bases, and 10 bases had no gene match. CDR3 size: 15 residues. The CDR3 DNA reads TGTGCCAGCAGCCTAGGACAGGGGGTAGTGGGTGAGCAGTTCTTC. It specifies CASSLGQGVVGEQFF.

The chain carries TRBV10-3 and TRBJ2-7, with 9 bases identical to TRBD2. V trimming: 6 bases; J trimming: 0 bases; junction bases outside the gene matches: 3. Germline CDR1 and CDR2: ENHRY and SYGVKD. CDR3 length equals 14 residues. The CDR3 DNA reads TGTGCCATCAGGTCTAGCGGGACCTCCTACGAGCAGTACTTC. Amino acid sequence: CAIRSSGTSYEQYF.

This chain connects TRBV4-3 to TRBJ2-1; TRBD2 aligns across 7 bases. The CDR3 has 18 residues. J lost 0 bases, V lost 2 bases, and 10 bases had no gene match. CDR1 is LGHNA, CDR2 YSLEER, per germline. CDR3 sequence (DNA): TGCGCCAGCAGCCAAAGGGGAGCTAGCGGAAGCTCCTACAATGAGCAGTTCTTC. As protein: CASSQRGASGSSYNEQFF.

The sample holds many counts of this clonotype. V usage is TRBV18 and J usage is TRBJ1-5; D uncertain. From germline, CDR1 is KGHSH and CDR2 LQKENI. This CDR3 has 13 amino acids. V was pared by 5 bases and J by 8 bases, with 13 bases between. CDR3 nucleotides: TGTGCCAGCTCAACCTACAAGGAAGAGCCCCAGCATTTT. Translated, it gives CASSTYKEEPQHF.

The chain has TRBV28 and TRBJ1-6; D uncertain. Germline assignment: CDR1 MDHEN and CDR2 SYDVKM. CDR3 size: 14 residues. V lost 2 bases and J 5 bases, leaving 7 bases between the germline ends. In nucleotides, the CDR3 is TGTGCCAGCAGTTTAGTCGAACATAATTCACCCCTCCACTTT. Protein sequence: CASSLVEHNSPLHF.

This chain uses TRBV7-9 with TRBJ2-5, with a weak D call TRBD1 (5 bases). Germline CDR1 is SEHNR and CDR2 is FQNEAQ (reference sequence). With 1 base removed from V and 11 bases from J, the gap between germline ends came to 8 bases. CDR3 length: 11 residues. The CDR3 sequence is CASSLDRGQYF. DNA for the CDR3: TGTGCCAGCAGCTTAGATAGGGGACAGTACTTC. Drawing the rest from reference TRBV7-9 and TRBJ2-5, the complete variable domain is DTGVSQNPRHKITKRGQNVTFRCDPISEHNRLYWYRQTLGQGPEFLTYFQNEAQLEKSRLLSDRFSAERPKGSFSTLEIQRTEQGDSAMYLCASSLDRGQYFGPGTRLLVL.

The V and J genes are TRBV7-9 and TRBJ1-5; unclear D gene. Germline CDR1 SEHNR, CDR2 FQNEAQ (reference sequence). Deletions cut 5 bases from V and 5 bases from J, with 4 bases between. There are 11 residues in the CDR3. CDR3 in DNA: TGTGCCAGCAGCCCTGATCAGCCCCAGCATTTT. Amino acid sequence: CASSPDQPQHF. Full variable domain (rest looked up from reference TRBV7-9 and TRBJ1-5): DTGVSQNPRHKITKRGQNVTFRCDPISEHNRLYWYRQTLGQGPEFLTYFQNEAQLEKSRLLSDRFSAERPKGSFSTLEIQRTEQGDSAMYLCASSPDQPQHFGDGTRLSIL.

This clonotype was observed many times. This chain uses TRBV6-2 or TRBV6-3 with TRBJ2-1; D gene unclear. Trimming removed 2 bases from V and 7 bases from J, with 9 bases in between. Germline V gene sequence: CDR1 MNHEY, CDR2 SVGEGT. This CDR3 has 13 amino acids. CDR3 residues: CASSYLAGNEQFF. The CDR3 bases are TGTGCCAGCAGTTACCTCGCTGGTAATGAGCAGTTCTTC.

There are a few counts of this clonotype. The rearrangement joins TRBV27 to TRBJ2-4; 9 nucleotides align to TRBD1. Trimming cost V 6 bases and J 4 bases; bases outside gene matches: 1. The CDR3 extends over 13 amino acids. Germline V CDR1 and CDR2: MNHEY, SMNVEV (reference sequence). The CDR3: CASRGQGKNIQYF. CDR3 coding DNA: TGTGCCAGCAGGGGACAGGGAAAAAACATTCAGTACTTC.

Comment on this clonotype: Germline and junction disagree at one end, which may indicate a read error. The V gene is TRBV4-2, the J gene TRBJ2-6; possible D gene TRBD2, 5 bases. This CDR3 has 18 amino acids. The germline CDR1 and CDR2 sequences are LGHNA and YNFKEQ. CDR3 protein: CVSSPIPTGSSGANVLTF. The DNA for the CDR3 is TGTGTCAGCAGCCCCATCCCCACGGGGAGCTCTGGGGCCAACGTCCTGACTTTC.

This clonotype was observed at least ten times. This rearrangement joins TRBV12-3 or TRBV12-4 to TRBJ2-1; 10 nucleotides align to TRBD2. CDR3 length equals 13 residues. The trim removed 2 bases at V and 9 bases at J, leaving 1 base unmatched. CDR3 bases: TGTGCCAGCAGTTTACTAGCGGGAGTTGAGCAGTTCTTC. Protein product: CASSLLAGVEQFF.

This clonotype has just a few counts. The chain carries TRBV20-1 and TRBJ2-3; 13 bases align to TRBD2. V lost 3 bases to trimming and J lost 0 bases; unmatched junction nucleotides: 3. This CDR3 has 16 amino acids. From germline, CDR1 is DFQATT and CDR2 SNEGSKA (reference sequence). DNA for the CDR3: TGCAGTGCTAGGGGACTAGCGGGACCCAGCACAGATACGCAGTATTTT. It codes for CSARGLAGPSTDTQYF.

The chain has TRBV30 and TRBJ2-1; D call uncertain. Trimming took off 4 bases at V and 5 bases at J, with 18 bases between the two ends. This CDR3 comprises 15 residues. CDR1 is GTSNPN and CDR2 is SVGIG in the germline V gene (reference sequence). The CDR3 loop reads CAWTKTRSLNNEQFF. In DNA form, the CDR3 reads TGTGCCTGGACCAAAACCCGGAGCTTAAACAATGAGCAGTTCTTC.

J is TRBJ2-7 and V is TRBV18, with 9 positions matching TRBD1. Germline assignment: CDR1 KGHSH and CDR2 LQKENI. This CDR3 region has 16 residues. V was clipped by 5 bases and J by 8 bases; unmatched bases: 16. Here the CDR3 reads CASSDLVGQGVIQQYF. The CDR3, as DNA: TGTGCCAGCTCAGACTTAGTGGGACAGGGTGTGATTCAGCAGTACTTC. Combining the CDR3 with reference TRBV18 and TRBJ2-7 gives the whole variable domain NAGVMQNPRHLVRRRGQEARLRCSPMKGHSHVYWYRQLPEEGLKFMVYLQKENIIDESGMPKERFSAEFPKEGPSILRIQQVVRGDSAAYFCASSDLVGQGVIQQYFGPGTRLTVT.

The rearrangement uses TRBV20-1 and TRBJ2-1, with TRBD2 identical over 7 bases. This CDR3 comprises 15 residues. V was pared by 3 bases and J by 2 bases, with 7 bases of the junction left unmatched. The germline V gene has CDR1 DFQATT and CDR2 SNEGSKA (reference sequence). This CDR3 reads CSARTGTTAYNEQFF. CDR3 DNA sequence: TGCAGTGCTAGGACCGGGACTACGGCCTACAATGAGCAGTTCTTC.

The genes are TRBV6-2 or TRBV6-3 and TRBJ2-1; D ambiguous. Germline V gene data show CDR1 as MNHEY and CDR2 as SVGEGT. This CDR3 has 15 residues. V lost 5 bases and J 10 bases, leaving 21 bases between the germline ends. CDR3 sequence (DNA): TGTGCCAGCAGTACCCCGGGCTTGGGTTCCCAGGAGCAGTTCTTC. It yields the protein CASSTPGLGSQEQFF.

V and J are TRBV5-8 and TRBJ2-1; a weak D match, TRBD1 (5 bases). The CDR3 is 12 residues long. The germline V gene encodes CDR1 SGHTS and CDR2 YDEGEE. Trimming took 3 bases from V and 12 from J, leaving 13 bases between them. The CDR3 region is CASSWMQGRQFF. CDR3 DNA sequence: TGTGCCAGCAGCTGGATGCAGGGTCGGCAGTTCTTC.

This clonotype came up a few times. V and J are TRBV24-1 and TRBJ1-2; D is possibly TRBD1 (6 bases). Germline V gene sequence: CDR1 KGHDR, CDR2 SFDVKD. The CDR3 is made up of 14 amino acids. Trimming took off 4 bases at V and 2 bases at J, with 10 bases between the two ends. CDR3 in amino acids: CATSDMTGNYGYTF. The CDR3 DNA reads as TGTGCCACCAGTGACATGACAGGAAACTATGGCTACACCTTC.

The chain is built from TRBV20-1 and TRBJ2-2; D is possibly TRBD1 or TRBD2 (5 bases each). Germline assignment: CDR1 DFQATT and CDR2 SNEGSKA (reference sequence). The CDR3 is made up of 13 amino acids. V shed 5 bases and J shed 10 bases, with 17 bases lying between them. CDR3 in amino acids: CSAARDPAAELFF. The DNA of the CDR3 is TGCAGTGCTGCCCGGGACCCAGCGGCGGAGCTGTTTTTT.

Only a few counts were recorded for this clonotype. This chain links TRBV7-6 with TRBJ2-1, with a possible D match to TRBD2 (6 bases). The CDR3 totals 15 residues. The germline V gene encodes CDR1 SGHVS and CDR2 FNYEAQ. V gave up 5 bases and J gave up 4 bases, with 15 bases separating them. Here the CDR3 DNA reads TGTGCCAGCAGCCCTAGGGGTAGCGGATACAATGAGCAGTTCTTC. This codes for CASSPRGSGYNEQFF. The complete variable domain, with remaining parts taken from reference TRBV7-6 and TRBJ2-1, reads GAGVSQSPRYKVTKRGQDVALRCDPISGHVSLYWYRQALGQGPEFLTYFNYEAQQDKSGLPNDRFSAERPEGSISTLTIQRTEQRDSAMYRCASSPRGSGYNEQFFGPGTRLTVL.

This clonotype was recorded once. The DNA of the CDR3 is TGCGCCAGCAGCTCGATAGATGAGACAGGAATTAATGAAGCTTTCTTT. Translation: CASSSIDETGINEAFF. This chain links TRBV5-1 with TRBJ1-1; tentatively, D is TRBD1 (6 bases). Deletions cut 3 bases from V and 7 bases from J, with 22 bases between. CDR3 length: 16 residues. Germline CDR1 reads SGHRS; CDR2 reads YFSETQ.